A selection of T cell receptor beta chains follows, all from one sample in a study of blood T cell repertoires in COVID-19. TCRdb's copy holds only in-frame clones and misses some; the assay was immunoSEQ multiplex PCR. The table records about 190,000 clones, approximately 73% of them present only once. The sequenced material came from PBMCs or T cells enriched from blood (not recorded which). Source of these receptors: a woman in her 50s with acute COVID-19. Each CDR3 is given with its conserved first and last residue. The order of the fields is D gene, V gene, clone size, J gene, CDR3 protein, CDR3 DNA. D genes are given only for firm matches. Clone size appears in some rows only: once, few, many, or a class for an expanded clone.

D gene: .
V gene: TRBV19
clone size: medium-sized
J gene: TRBJ1-5
CDR3 protein: CASSSGVRQPQHF
CDR3 DNA: TGTGCCAGTAGTTCAGGGGTGAGACAGCCCCAGCATTTT

D gene: .
V gene: TRBV5-5
clone size: .
J gene: TRBJ1-6
CDR3 protein: CASSYGGIVSPLHF
CDR3 DNA: TGTGCCAGCAGCTATGGGGGGATTGTATCACCCCTCCACTTT

D gene: .
V gene: TRBV7-8
clone size: .
J gene: TRBJ1-1
CDR3 protein: CASSLAQTNTEAFF
CDR3 DNA: TGTGCCAGCAGCTTAGCACAGACGAACACTGAAGCTTTCTTT

D gene: TRBD2
V gene: TRBV10-3
clone size: .
J gene: TRBJ2-3
CDR3 protein: CAISRLAGGPDTQYF
CDR3 DNA: TGTGCCATCAGCCGACTAGCGGGGGGGCCGGATACGCAGTATTTT

D gene: .
V gene: TRBV7-8
clone size: .
J gene: TRBJ2-3
CDR3 protein: CASSATRGSTDTQYF
CDR3 DNA: TGTGCCAGCAGCGCGACGAGGGGGAGCACAGATACGCAGTATTTT

D gene: .
V gene: TRBV7-2
clone size: once
J gene: TRBJ1-2
CDR3 protein: CASSFAGAAGYGYTF
CDR3 DNA: TGTGCCAGCAGCTTTGCAGGGGCTGCTGGCTATGGCTACACCTTC

D gene: TRBD1
V gene: TRBV7-3
clone size: few
J gene: TRBJ1-2
CDR3 protein: CASSSQGADYGYTF
CDR3 DNA: TGTGCCAGCAGCTCACAGGGGGCCGACTATGGCTACACCTTC

D gene: .
V gene: TRBV19
clone size: .
J gene: TRBJ1-6
CDR3 protein: CASSLYSDSPLHF
CDR3 DNA: TGTGCCAGTAGTCTCTACAGTGACTCACCCCTCCACTTT

D gene: .
V gene: TRBV5-1
clone size: .
J gene: TRBJ2-6
CDR3 protein: CASSLVAGAGANVLTF
CDR3 DNA: TGCGCCAGCAGCTTGGTGGCAGGGGCTGGGGCCAACGTCCTGACTTTC

D gene: TRBD2
V gene: TRBV29-1
clone size: few
J gene: TRBJ2-3
CDR3 protein: CSVEASGGASTDTQYF
CDR3 DNA: TGCAGCGTTGAAGCCAGCGGGGGGGCGAGCACAGATACGCAGTATTTT

D gene: TRBD2
V gene: TRBV5-1
clone size: once
J gene: TRBJ2-2
CDR3 protein: CASAPGGGSGTGELFF
CDR3 DNA: TGCGCCAGCGCCCCCGGGGGAGGGTCCGGCACCGGGGAGCTGTTTTTT

D gene: TRBD1
V gene: TRBV19
clone size: .
J gene: TRBJ2-1
CDR3 protein: CASTPGQEVNEQFF
CDR3 DNA: TGTGCCAGTACCCCGGGACAGGAAGTCAATGAGCAGTTCTTC

D gene: .
V gene: TRBV6-4
clone size: .
J gene: TRBJ1-4
CDR3 protein: CASSVKQGRTNEKLFF
CDR3 DNA: TGCGCCAGCAGTGTCAAACAGGGTCGGACTAATGAAAAACTGTTTTTT

D gene: TRBD1
V gene: TRBV3-1/TRBV3-2
clone size: .
J gene: TRBJ1-1
CDR3 protein: CASSPFQGGGTEAFF
CDR3 DNA: TGTGCCAGCAGCCCCTTTCAAGGGGGCGGCACTGAAGCTTTCTTT

D gene: .
V gene: TRBV10-2
clone size: .
J gene: TRBJ1-3
CDR3 protein: CASSEWGGNGNTIYF
CDR3 DNA: TGCGCCAGCAGTGAATGGGGAGGGAATGGAAACACCATATATTTT

D gene: TRBD1
V gene: TRBV7-2
clone size: .
J gene: TRBJ1-1
CDR3 protein: CASSFRGQTGTNTEAFF
CDR3 DNA: TGTGCCAGCAGCTTTAGGGGGCAGACAGGGACGAACACTGAAGCTTTCTTT

D gene: TRBD1
V gene: TRBV5-1
clone size: .
J gene: TRBJ2-5
CDR3 protein: CATSGGEKAETQYF
CDR3 DNA: TGCGCCACCTCAGGGGGCGAGAAGGCAGAGACCCAGTACTTC

D gene: .
V gene: TRBV6-4
clone size: .
J gene: TRBJ1-3
CDR3 protein: CASSVMAGGGNTIYF
CDR3 DNA: TGTGCCAGCAGTGTGATGGCAGGAGGCGGAAACACCATATATTTT

D gene: .
V gene: TRBV3-1/TRBV3-2
clone size: .
J gene: TRBJ1-4
CDR3 protein: CASSPWGPFEKLFF
CDR3 DNA: TGTGCCAGCAGCCCCTGGGGGCCCTTTGAAAAACTGTTTTTT

D gene: .
V gene: TRBV5-6
clone size: .
J gene: TRBJ1-1
CDR3 protein: CASSSVGQGNTEAFF
CDR3 DNA: TGTGCCAGCAGCTCCGTGGGGCAGGGGAACACTGAAGCTTTCTTT

D gene: .
V gene: TRBV4-3
clone size: .
J gene: TRBJ1-5
CDR3 protein: CASSLDSNGRPQHF
CDR3 DNA: TGCGCCAGCAGCCTCGACAGTAACGGTAGACCCCAGCATTTT

D gene: TRBD1
V gene: TRBV7-8
clone size: .
J gene: TRBJ1-1
CDR3 protein: CASSLGPGDRQAFF
CDR3 DNA: TGTGCCAGCAGCTTAGGCCCAGGGGACAGGCAAGCTTTCTTT

D gene: .
V gene: TRBV10-2
clone size: .
J gene: TRBJ1-5
CDR3 protein: CASSELWRRTQHF
CDR3 DNA: TGCGCCAGCAGTGAGCTCTGGAGGAGGACCCAGCATTTT

D gene: .
V gene: TRBV29-1
clone size: .
J gene: TRBJ1-1
CDR3 protein: CSVEQGTEAFF
CDR3 DNA: TGCAGCGTTGAGCAGGGCACTGAAGCTTTCTTT

D gene: TRBD1
V gene: TRBV30
clone size: .
J gene: TRBJ1-4
CDR3 protein: CAWGDRGDEKLFF
CDR3 DNA: TGTGCCTGGGGGGACAGGGGGGATGAAAAACTGTTTTTT

D gene: TRBD1
V gene: TRBV10-2
clone size: once
J gene: TRBJ1-6
CDR3 protein: CASTREYRGTNSPLHF
CDR3 DNA: TGCGCCAGCACTCGTGAATACAGGGGAACGAATTCACCCCTCCACTTT

D gene: .
V gene: TRBV7-8
clone size: .
J gene: TRBJ1-1
CDR3 protein: CASSPNEMNTEAFF
CDR3 DNA: TGTGCCAGCAGCCCCAATGAGATGAACACTGAAGCTTTCTTT

D gene: .
V gene: TRBV28
clone size: .
J gene: TRBJ2-3
CDR3 protein: CASSSPDTQYF
CDR3 DNA: TGTGCCAGCAGTTCCCCGGATACGCAGTATTTT

D gene: .
V gene: TRBV5-5
clone size: .
J gene: TRBJ1-1
CDR3 protein: CASSLGGPTEAFF
CDR3 DNA: TGTGCCAGCAGCTTGGGAGGGCCCACTGAAGCTTTCTTT

D gene: .
V gene: TRBV6-5
clone size: .
J gene: TRBJ2-3
CDR3 protein: CASKMAGKTDTQYF
CDR3 DNA: TGTGCCAGCAAAATGGCGGGGAAAACAGATACGCAGTATTTT

D gene: .
V gene: TRBV6-1
clone size: .
J gene: TRBJ2-1
CDR3 protein: CASSAGGDEQFF
CDR3 DNA: TGTGCCAGCAGTGCCGGAGGGGATGAGCAGTTCTTC

D gene: TRBD2
V gene: TRBV7-7
clone size: few
J gene: TRBJ2-5
CDR3 protein: CASSLVMGGTETQYF
CDR3 DNA: TGTGCCAGCAGCTTAGTTATGGGGGGGACAGAGACCCAGTACTTC

D gene: .
V gene: TRBV29-1
clone size: .
J gene: TRBJ1-1
CDR3 protein: CSVGFVRVGVAEAFF
CDR3 DNA: TGCAGCGTTGGATTTGTCAGGGTTGGGGTGGCTGAAGCTTTCTTT

D gene: .
V gene: TRBV6-2/TRBV6-3
clone size: .
J gene: TRBJ1-2
CDR3 protein: CASSFSGHETNYGYTF
CDR3 DNA: TGTGCCAGCAGCTTTTCCGGACACGAGACTAACTATGGCTACACCTTC